This paragraph reports one TCR beta chain. No antigen is known for it. Per-base quality was not reported, and no clone a single base away is much larger than it. Before the diagnostic colonoscopy, none of the ulcerative colitis patients had been given immunosuppressive medication. Blood was sampled at the same time as the colonoscopy. The Wizard kit (Promega) was used to extract genomic DNA from the blood and intestinal samples. Including cysteine and phenylalanine, the CDR3 has 13 amino acids. Just the 39-base CDR3 DNA is kept, in frame starting at base 1. The germline V gene gives CDR1 as MDHEN and CDR2 as SYDVKM. V gives up 8 bases and J gives up 3 bases, and the segment between their germline ends measures 11 bases. This record comes from a study of pediatric ulcerative colitis (dated by TCRdb to the late 2010s). A note on the overall study: Seven ulcerative colitis patients had pancolitis and two had left-sided colitis, with histology consistent with ulcerative colitis in all. Using the Pediatric Ulcerative Colitis Activity Index, a couple of patients were classed as having mild disease, several as having moderate disease and three as having acute severe colitis. From nine newly diagnosed, treatment-naive pediatric ulcerative colitis patients and four non-IBD control children, paired blood and rectal samples were collected.

Overall study results and their limits: Repertoires were derived from total lymphocyte DNA, so rare subsets such as regulatory T cells may have patterns not reflected. Autologous blood-rectal clonal overlap was significantly higher in ulcerative colitis patients than in controls, suggesting increased T cell trafficking to inflamed tissue. A couple of rectal CDR3 clonotypes were present in all ulcerative colitis patients and in none of the controls. Rectal repertoire features separated controls, mild-moderate and acute severe colitis patients; acute severe colitis showed reduced rectal diversity due to clonal expansions. For technical reasons, substantially fewer templates were yielded by the blood samples of two patients, and these blood samples were excluded from blood-rectal overlap analysis. The healthy control group was small, with only four individuals.

Through the immunoSEQ TRB Survey service, multiplex V and J primers were used to amplify rearranged CDR3 beta regions from genomic DNA. To keep sequencing depth the same across samples, survey-level depth of up to 500,000 reads per sample was applied. Libraries were purified and pooled, and sequencing was performed on Illumina technology. In the authors' own workflow: immunoSEQ online tools were used for productive clonality, sample overlap, pairwise scatters, CDR3 beta length, V/D/J gene usage and productiveness. Calculated diversity was the number of unique rearrangements divided by total templates times 100; Shannon and Simpson indices were also computed. For principal component analysis, Z-score normalized data were analyzed with the R prcomp function and the ggbiplot package. Morisita's index was used to quantify the clonal overlap between blood and rectum within each subject. TCRdb obtained this table from immuneACCESS and retained in-frame rearrangements with V and J assigned. These tables miss some clones; where compared with another copy, unresolved V genes account for less than half of the shortfall, and the remainder is unexplained. The DNA gave D and trimming, while V, J and clone size come from that table. This sample comprises approximately 10,000 clones, about 87% of them detected only once. Clones ranked in the top ten supply 7% of the sample.

The source is a girl aged 10 to 17 with moderate ulcerative colitis. Sequenced sample: blood. This sequence uses TRBV28 and TRBJ1-3; no D gene is confidently identified. Read as DNA, the sequence is TGTGCCAGCGGATCGCCCGGTGGAAACACCATATATTTT. Its coded protein is CASGSPGGNTIYF.